The entry below gives a single T cell receptor beta chain sequence along with its context. Its antigen is unidentified. This sample is drawn from a study of T cell responses to AZD1222 COVID-19 vaccine. Overall study findings and caveats: Females made up more of the donors, who were largely white British, and clonal diversity may have come out too low. Nearly half of spike-specific TCRs reportedly target unmutated variant regions. Distributed over spike, vaccine-associated CD4 TCRs predominated at 160-218 and 743-854. Spike-specific TCR breadth and depth grew following two AZD1222 doses.

V lost 0 bases and J 0 bases, leaving 3 bases between the germline ends. CDR1 is SGHNT and CDR2 is YYREEE in the germline V gene (reference sequence). This CDR3 comprises 13 residues. Produced via immunoSEQ multiplex PCR; TCRdb's table is partial and in-frame only. The sample has about 120,000 clones; 85% to 90% are singletons. The chain links TRBV5-4 to TRBJ1-1; no clear D. This sequence originates from an adult in good health. The specimen comprised peripheral blood, sampled on day 0 of AZD1222 vaccination. Here the CDR3 reads CASSLVVNTEAFF. DNA of the CDR3: TGTGCCAGCAGCTTGGTAGTGAACACTGAAGCTTTCTTT.